These T cell receptor beta chains were read from a single sample in a study of cytomegalovirus exposure and HLA in healthy donors. Assay: immunoSEQ multiplex PCR; the TCRdb copy retains only in-frame clones and omits some. The table lists 150,000 to 200,000 clones, around 81% of them singletons. The material sequenced was PBMCs. Receptor source: a woman aged 18-29 years in good health and CMV-seropositive. The CDR3 runs from the conserved cysteine through the conserved F or W. Fields, in order: clone size, J gene, V gene, D gene, CDR3 protein, CDR3 DNA. The D gene is left open where the match is weak. Clone size, where shown, is once, few, many, or a class for clones that have expanded.

-,TRBJ1-1,TRBV27,-,CASSFTRSNTEAFF,TGTGCCAGCAGTTTTACCCGGTCGAACACTGAAGCTTTCTTT
-,TRBJ2-3,TRBV5-1,-,CASSYFGHLTDTQYF,TGCGCCAGCAGCTACTTCGGACACCTCACAGATACGCAGTATTTT
-,TRBJ1-2,TRBV18,-,CASSPGSEGNGYTF,TGTGCCAGCTCACCGGGCAGTGAGGGTAACGGCTACACCTTC
-,TRBJ2-5,TRBV4-1,-,CASSHRFRDRLRAQYF,TGCGCCAGCAGCCACCGATTCCGCGACCGGTTGAGGGCCCAGTACTTC
-,TRBJ1-4,TRBV28,TRBD1,CASTRTGVVQGFF,TGTGCCAGCACCAGGACAGGGGTAGTTCAAGGGTTTTTT
-,TRBJ2-1,TRBV11-3,-,CASSPTPMADEQFF,TGTGCCAGCAGCCCGACCCCTATGGCGGATGAGCAGTTCTTC
-,TRBJ1-2,TRBV11-2,-,CASSPPGDGDGYTF,TGTGCCAGCAGCCCCCCCGGGGATGGGGATGGCTACACCTTC
-,TRBJ2-1,TRBV28,-,CASSLEYNEQFF,TGTGCCAGCAGTTTGGAGTACAATGAGCAGTTCTTC
-,TRBJ2-1,TRBV9,TRBD1,CASSQGQQLYNEQFF,TGTGCCAGCAGCCAGGGACAGCAACTTTACAATGAGCAGTTCTTC
-,TRBJ2-5,TRBV7-8,-,CASSAEETQYF,TGTGCCAGCAGCGCGGAGGAGACCCAGTACTTC
-,TRBJ2-2,TRBV7-3,TRBD1,CASSRGQGNTGELFF,TGTGCCAGCAGCCGGGGACAGGGAAACACCGGGGAGCTGTTTTTT
few,TRBJ1-3,TRBV6-1,-,CASSEEEGAGNTIYF,TGTGCCAGCAGTGAAGAAGAGGGGGCTGGAAACACCATATATTTT
-,TRBJ2-7,TRBV4-1,TRBD1,CASSQSDRGIYSYEQYF,TGCGCCAGCAGCCAAAGTGACAGGGGGATCTACTCCTACGAGCAGTACTTC
-,TRBJ1-1,TRBV11-3,-,CASSLALDSYEAFF,TGTGCCAGCAGCTTAGCCTTGGACAGCTATGAAGCTTTCTTT
-,TRBJ1-5,TRBV15,TRBD1,CATSRERQGRQPQHF,TGTGCCACCAGCAGAGAAAGACAGGGTCGTCAGCCCCAGCATTTT
-,TRBJ1-2,TRBV6-6,TRBD1,CASSVQVGTGYGYTF,TGTGCCAGCAGCGTACAAGTCGGGACAGGCTATGGCTACACCTTC
once,TRBJ2-7,TRBV6-5,TRBD2,CASSRTSDEQYF,TGTGCCAGCAGCCGGACTAGCGACGAGCAGTACTTC
-,TRBJ2-1,TRBV7-9,TRBD2,CSSSLRVAGAPIEQFF,TGTTCCAGCAGCTTAAGGGTAGCGGGGGCGCCGATTGAGCAGTTCTTC
-,TRBJ2-1,TRBV11-3,TRBD1,CASRDRVGNEQFF,TGTGCCAGCAGGGACAGGGTGGGCAATGAGCAGTTCTTC
-,TRBJ1-4,TRBV12-1,-,CASSRDIGKLFF,TGTGCCAGCAGCCGGGACATAGGAAAACTGTTTTTT
few,TRBJ1-1,TRBV30,TRBD1,CAWSVGTGVTEAFF,TGTGCCTGGAGTGTCGGGACAGGGGTAACTGAAGCTTTCTTT
-,TRBJ2-5,TRBV4-3,TRBD2,CASSQLAGGPGTQYF,TGCGCCAGCAGCCAACTAGCGGGGGGCCCAGGGACCCAGTACTTC
-,TRBJ1-6,TRBV6-5,-,CASSYSPTTNSPLHF,TGTGCCAGCAGTTACTCTCCCACAACCAATTCACCCCTCCACTTT
once,TRBJ1-5,TRBV9,-,CASSPLESNQPQHF,TGTGCCAGCAGCCCACTTGAGAGCAATCAGCCCCAGCATTTT
-,TRBJ2-2,TRBV4-1,-,CASSQYSRSTGELFF,TGCGCCAGCAGCCAATATTCTAGAAGCACCGGGGAGCTGTTTTTT
once,TRBJ2-1,TRBV25-1,TRBD2,CASSETGLASEQFF,TGTGCCAGCAGTGAAACTGGACTAGCAAGTGAGCAGTTCTTC
-,TRBJ2-7,TRBV14,-,CASSQVLGPYEQYF,TGTGCCAGCAGCCAAGTCCTGGGCCCCTACGAGCAGTACTTC
few,TRBJ1-5,TRBV11-2,TRBD1,CASLRDRGYQPQHF,TGTGCCAGCCTCCGGGACAGGGGCTATCAGCCCCAGCATTTT
-,TRBJ2-7,TRBV11-2,-,CASSLVEGNYEQYF,TGTGCCAGCAGCTTAGTGGAGGGGAACTACGAGCAGTACTTC
once,TRBJ2-2,TRBV4-2,TRBD1,CASSQEGTVTGELFF,TGTGCCAGCAGCCAAGAAGGGACAGTGACCGGGGAGCTGTTTTTT
once,TRBJ1-5,TRBV5-4,-,CASSAREDSNQPQHF,TGTGCCAGCAGCGCCAGGGAGGATAGCAATCAGCCCCAGCATTTT
few,TRBJ1-1,TRBV2,-,CASSDSRGFATEAFF,TGTGCCAGCAGTGACAGTCGGGGGTTTGCCACTGAAGCTTTCTTT
-,TRBJ2-2,TRBV11-3,TRBD1,CASSLVRGHVTGELFF,TGTGCCAGCAGCTTAGTCAGGGGGCATGTCACCGGGGAGCTGTTTTTT
-,TRBJ2-2,TRBV30,TRBD1,CAWMGTVNTGELFF,TGTGCCTGGATGGGGACAGTTAACACCGGGGAGCTGTTTTTT
-,TRBJ1-1,TRBV4-1,TRBD1,CASSQVEGASEAFF,TGCGCCAGCAGCCAAGTTGAGGGGGCCTCTGAAGCTTTCTTT
-,TRBJ2-5,TRBV18,-,CASSTPRVSSRGIQETQYF,TGTGCCAGCTCAACGCCTCGGGTTTCATCGAGGGGGATCCAAGAGACCCAGTACTTC
few,TRBJ2-7,TRBV4-1,-,CASSHGDGRYEQYF,TGCGCCAGCAGCCACGGGGATGGGAGGTACGAGCAGTACTTC
-,TRBJ2-3,TRBV9,-,CASSAGTAPSTDTQYF,TGTGCCAGCAGCGCCGGGACTGCACCTAGCACAGATACGCAGTATTTT
-,TRBJ1-6,TRBV28,-,CASSPTASYNSPLHF,TGTGCCAGCAGCCCTACCGCGTCTTATAATTCACCCCTCCACTTT
-,TRBJ1-5,TRBV21-1,-,CASIRGDRDQPQHF,TGTGCCAGCATCCGCGGGGACAGAGATCAGCCCCAGCATTTT